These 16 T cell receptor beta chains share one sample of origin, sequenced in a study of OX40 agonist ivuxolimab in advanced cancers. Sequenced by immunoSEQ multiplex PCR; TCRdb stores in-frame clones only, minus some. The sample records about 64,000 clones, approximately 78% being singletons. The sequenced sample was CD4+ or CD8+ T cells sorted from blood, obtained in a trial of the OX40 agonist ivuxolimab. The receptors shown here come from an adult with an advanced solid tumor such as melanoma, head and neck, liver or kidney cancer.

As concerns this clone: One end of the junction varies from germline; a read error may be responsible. CDR3 bases: TGTGCCACCAGCTTAGGTAGATCGAGCACAGATACGCAGTATTTT. It codes for CATSLGRSSTDTQYF. The V gene is TRBV7-2, the J gene TRBJ2-3; no clear D. Per germline, CDR1 SGHTA and CDR2 FQGNSA. This CDR3 region has 15 residues.

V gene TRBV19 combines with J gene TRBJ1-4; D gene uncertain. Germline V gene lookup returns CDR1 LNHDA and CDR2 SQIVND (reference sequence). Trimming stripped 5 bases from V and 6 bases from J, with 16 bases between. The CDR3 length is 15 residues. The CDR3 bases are TGTGCCAGTAGTCCCCGGGTAGTCGGGGATGAAAAACTGTTTTTT. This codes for CASSPRVVGDEKLFF.

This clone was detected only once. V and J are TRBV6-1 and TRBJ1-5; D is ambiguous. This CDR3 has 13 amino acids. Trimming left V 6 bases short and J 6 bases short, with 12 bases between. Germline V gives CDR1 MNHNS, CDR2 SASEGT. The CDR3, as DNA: TGTGCCAGCAGAACAGAAGTACTTCAGCCCCAGCATTTT. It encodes CASRTEVLQPQHF.

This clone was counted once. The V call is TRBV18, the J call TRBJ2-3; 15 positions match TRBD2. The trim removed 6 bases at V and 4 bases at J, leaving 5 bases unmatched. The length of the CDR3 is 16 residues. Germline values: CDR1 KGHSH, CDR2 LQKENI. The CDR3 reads CASSPRTSGGADTQYF. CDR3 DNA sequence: TGTGCCAGCTCCCCCAGGACTAGCGGGGGGGCAGATACGCAGTATTTT.

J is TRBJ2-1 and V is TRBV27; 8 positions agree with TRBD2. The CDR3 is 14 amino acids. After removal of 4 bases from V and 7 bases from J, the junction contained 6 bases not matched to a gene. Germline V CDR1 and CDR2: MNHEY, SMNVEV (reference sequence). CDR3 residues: CASSWGSGENEQFF. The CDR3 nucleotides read TGTGCCAGCAGTTGGGGTAGCGGGGAAAATGAGCAGTTCTTC.

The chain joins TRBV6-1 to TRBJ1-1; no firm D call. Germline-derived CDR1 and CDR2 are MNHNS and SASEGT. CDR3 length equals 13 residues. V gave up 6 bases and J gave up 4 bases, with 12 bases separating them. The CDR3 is CASRREQGTEAFF. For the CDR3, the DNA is TGTGCCAGCAGAAGAGAACAAGGCACTGAAGCTTTCTTT.

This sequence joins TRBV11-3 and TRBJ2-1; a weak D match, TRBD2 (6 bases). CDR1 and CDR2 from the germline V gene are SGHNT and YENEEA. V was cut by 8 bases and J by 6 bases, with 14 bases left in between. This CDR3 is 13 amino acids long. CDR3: CASGTGVGNEQFF. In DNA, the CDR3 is TGTGCCAGCGGTACGGGGGTCGGCAATGAGCAGTTCTTC.

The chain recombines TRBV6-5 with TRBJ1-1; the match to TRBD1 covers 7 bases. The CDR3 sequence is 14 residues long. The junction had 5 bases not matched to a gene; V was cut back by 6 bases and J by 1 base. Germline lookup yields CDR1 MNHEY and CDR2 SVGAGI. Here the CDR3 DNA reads TGTGCCAGCAGCCCTGACAGGGAGAACACTGAAGCTTTCTTT. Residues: CASSPDRENTEAFF.

The CDR3 reads CASSRQEAGRSGVLDTQYF. DNA of the CDR3: TGTGCCAGCAGTCGCCAGGAGGCGGGGAGGTCAGGTGTGCTAGATACGCAGTATTTT. This sequence joins TRBV6-4 and TRBJ2-3; D is perhaps TRBD2 (6 bases). The CDR3 consists of 19 residues. Germline CDR1 is MRHNA and CDR2 is SNTAGT. Between the trimmed V and J ends, which lost 5 bases and 5 bases, there was a span of 29 bases.

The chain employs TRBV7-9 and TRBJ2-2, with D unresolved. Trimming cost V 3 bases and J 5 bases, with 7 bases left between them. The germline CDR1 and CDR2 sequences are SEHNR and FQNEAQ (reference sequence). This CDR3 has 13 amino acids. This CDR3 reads CASSLGRTGELFF. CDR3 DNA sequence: TGTGCCAGCAGCTTGGGCAGAACCGGGGAGCTGTTTTTT.

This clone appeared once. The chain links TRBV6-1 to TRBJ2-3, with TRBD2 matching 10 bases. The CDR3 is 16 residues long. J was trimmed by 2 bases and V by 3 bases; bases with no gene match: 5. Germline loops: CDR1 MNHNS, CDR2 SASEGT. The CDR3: CASSDLSGGATDTQYF. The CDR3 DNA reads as TGTGCCAGCAGTGACCTAAGCGGGGGGGCCACAGATACGCAGTATTTT.

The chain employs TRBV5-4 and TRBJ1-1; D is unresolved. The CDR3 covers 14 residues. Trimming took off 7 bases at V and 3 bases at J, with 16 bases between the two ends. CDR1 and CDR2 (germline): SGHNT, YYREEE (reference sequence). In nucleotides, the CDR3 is TGTGCCAGCTTTGCAAGGGAAGGATACACTGAAGCTTTCTTT. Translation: CASFAREGYTEAFF. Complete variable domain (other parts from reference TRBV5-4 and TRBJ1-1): ETGVTQSPTHLIKTRGQQVTLRCSSQSGHNTVSWYQQALGQGPQFIFQYYREEENGRGNFPPRFSGLQFPNYSSELNVNALELDDSALYLCASFAREGYTEAFFGQGTRLTVV.

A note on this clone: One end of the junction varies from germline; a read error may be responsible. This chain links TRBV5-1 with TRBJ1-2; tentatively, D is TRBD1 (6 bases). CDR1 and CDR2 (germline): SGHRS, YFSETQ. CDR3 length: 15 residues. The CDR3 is CARSLGPGGEGGYTF. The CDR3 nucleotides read TGCGCCCGCAGCTTGGGACCGGGGGGCGAAGGGGGCTACACCTTC.

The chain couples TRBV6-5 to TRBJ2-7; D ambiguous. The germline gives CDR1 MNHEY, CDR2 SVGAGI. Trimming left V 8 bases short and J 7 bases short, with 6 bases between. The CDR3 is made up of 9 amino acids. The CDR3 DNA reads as TGTGCCAGCGAAGTAGAGCAGTACTTC. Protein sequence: CASEVEQYF.

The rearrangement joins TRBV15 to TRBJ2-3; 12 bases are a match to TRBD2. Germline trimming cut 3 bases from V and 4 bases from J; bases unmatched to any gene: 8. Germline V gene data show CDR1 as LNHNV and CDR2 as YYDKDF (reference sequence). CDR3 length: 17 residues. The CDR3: CATSSPGLAGWSDTQYF. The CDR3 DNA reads TGTGCCACCAGCAGTCCTGGACTAGCGGGGTGGTCAGATACGCAGTATTTT.

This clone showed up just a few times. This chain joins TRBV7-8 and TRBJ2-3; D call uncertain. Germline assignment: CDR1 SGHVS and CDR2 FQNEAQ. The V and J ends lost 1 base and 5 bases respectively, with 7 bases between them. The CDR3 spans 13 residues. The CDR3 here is CASSLGLQDTQYF. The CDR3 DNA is TGTGCCAGCAGCTTAGGTCTCCAAGATACGCAGTATTTT.